This entry is about one T cell receptor (beta chain). Its antigen is not known. Libraries were prepared by immunoSEQ multiplex PCR; TCRdb keeps only in-frame clonotypes and omits some of them. The table includes fewer than 50,000 clones, around 93% detected once. Any history of autoimmune disease or systemic immunosuppression disqualified patients. This sample was included in a study of OX40 agonist ivuxolimab in advanced cancers. J lost 6 bases, V lost 1 base, and 4 bases had no gene match. The germline CDR1 and CDR2 sequences are SGHVS and FNYEAQ. CDR3 length: 14 residues. General study points: Patients who responded partially at 0.1-3.0 mg/kg showed clonal expansion ranking among the lowest.

Source: CD4+ or CD8+ T cells sorted from blood, taken in a trial of the OX40 agonist ivuxolimab. The chain links TRBV7-6 to TRBJ2-3; 7 nucleotides align to TRBD1. The receptor comes from an adult with an advanced solid tumor such as melanoma, head and neck, liver or kidney cancer. The CDR3 is CASSLGTGWDTQYF. The CDR3 coding sequence is TGTGCCAGCAGCTTAGGGACAGGATGGGATACGCAGTATTTT.